The 7 T cell receptor beta chains given below trace back to one sample, sequenced in a study of T cell changes during pregnancy in multiple sclerosis. Sequenced by immunoSEQ multiplex PCR; TCRdb stores in-frame clones only, minus some. The table includes 65,000 to 90,000 clones, around 90% detected once. The sequencing here drew on PBMCs, taken in the first trimester of pregnancy. The origin of the receptors is a female donor in good health, serving as a control in a pregnancy study. Some clones in this sample may be carry-over from other donors' samples.

With regard to this clone: This CDR3 is also generated by other DNA sequences in the sample. The chain couples TRBV25-1 to TRBJ1-1; TRBD1 aligns across 7 bases. The CDR3 runs 15 residues. After removal of 3 bases from V and 3 bases from J, the junction contained 7 bases not matched to a gene. Germline V gene lookup returns CDR1 MGHDK and CDR2 SYGVNS. The CDR3 protein is CASSDLDRVDTEAFF. CDR3 DNA: TGTGCCAGCAGTGATCTCGACAGGGTGGACACTGAAGCTTTCTTT. The whole variable domain, filled in from reference TRBV25-1 and TRBJ1-1, reads EADIYQTPRYLVIGTGKKITLECSQTMGHDKMYWYQQDPGMELHLIHYSYGVNSTEKGDLSSESTVSRIRTEHFPLTLESARPSHTSQYLCASSDLDRVDTEAFFGQGTRLTVV.

The chain is built from TRBV2 and TRBJ2-5, with TRBD2 as a possible D gene (5 bases). The J call is uncertain, as TRBJ2-7 better fits the DNA end. Germline assignment: CDR1 SNHLY and CDR2 FYNNEI. This CDR3 has 15 residues. The CDR3 region is CASTEVLGRTYEQYF. The CDR3 region has the DNA TGTGCCAGCACGGAGGTCTTAGGAAGAACCTACGAGCAGTACTTC.

The chain combines TRBV20-1 with TRBJ2-7, with D possibly TRBD2 on 5 matching bases. The ends were cut back, 7 bases at V and 7 bases at J, with 14 bases in the middle. From germline, CDR1 is DFQATT and CDR2 SNEGSKA (reference sequence). The CDR3 is made up of 11 amino acids. In nucleotides, the CDR3 is TGCAGTGTGGACGGGATCGAAGAGCAGTACTTC. Translated: CSVDGIEEQYF.

As DNA, the CDR3 is TGTGCCAGCAGTTTTGAACTAGCGGGAGGGAGCTCCTACAATGAGCAGTTCTTC. Amino acid sequence: CASSFELAGGSSYNEQFF. The chain joins TRBV27 to TRBJ2-1; the match to TRBD2 covers 13 bases. CDR3 length: 18 residues. From germline, CDR1 is MNHEY and CDR2 SMNVEV (reference sequence). Trimming cost V 3 bases and J 0 bases; bases outside gene matches: 5.

This sequence joins TRBV4-1 and TRBJ1-2, with D maybe TRBD1 (6 bases). V lost 0 bases to trimming and J lost 8 bases, with 16 bases between them. CDR1 and CDR2 (germline): MGHRA, YSYEKL. The length of the CDR3 is 15 residues. Here the CDR3 DNA reads TGCGCCAGCAGCCAAGAACCGACAGGAATGGGGGGCTACACCTTC. Protein product: CASSQEPTGMGGYTF.

The chain uses TRBV7-9 and TRBJ1-1, with TRBD1 identical over 7 bases. Germline CDR1 is SEHNR and CDR2 is FQNEAQ (reference sequence). The CDR3 sequence is 15 residues long. J was trimmed by 2 bases and V by 6 bases; bases with no gene match: 9. CDR3 sequence: CASRDSYRGNTEAFF. The DNA of the CDR3 is TGTGCCAGCAGGGACTCCTACAGGGGAAACACTGAAGCTTTCTTT.

The V gene is TRBV28, the J gene TRBJ1-5, with D unresolved. Per the germline V gene, CDR1 is MDHEN and CDR2 is SYDVKM. The CDR3 has 14 amino acids. Trimming took off 4 bases at V and 9 bases at J, with 16 bases between the two ends. The CDR3 nucleotides are TGTGCCAGCAGTTCCATCCTCACCCCCAGGCCCCAGCATTTT. Protein product: CASSSILTPRPQHF. Full variable domain (missing parts from reference TRBV28 and TRBJ1-5): DVKVTQSSRYLVKRTGEKVFLECVQDMDHENMFWYRQDPGLGLRLIYFSYDVKMKEKGDIPEGYSVSREKKERFSLILESASTNQTSMYLCASSSILTPRPQHFGDGTRLSIL.